These 5 T cell receptor beta chains were all obtained from the same sample, sequenced in a study of technical replicates of blood from a handful of donors. TCRdb keeps only in-frame clones here, not all; method: immunoSEQ multiplex PCR. Among 91,000 or so clones, 95% were seen once, and the ten largest hold roughly 0.28%. Sequencing input: T cells isolated from PBMCs. The origin of the receptors is a human donor in good health.

The rearrangement links TRBV28 to TRBJ1-2, with D unresolved. V dropped 5 bases and J dropped 4 bases, with 20 bases sitting between them. The CDR3 has 16 residues. Per the germline V gene, CDR1 is MDHEN and CDR2 is SYDVKM. This CDR3 reads CASSVGRSAGLYGYTF. The CDR3 bases are TGTGCCAGCAGTGTAGGTCGGTCAGCCGGACTCTATGGCTACACCTTC.

CDR3 loop: CASSLDKGPAGGEQFF. Here the CDR3 DNA reads TGTGCCAGCAGCTTGGATAAGGGGCCTGCGGGGGGGGAGCAGTTCTTC. This chain uses TRBV7-3 with TRBJ2-1; 9 bases align to TRBD2. The CDR3 is 16 residues long. V lost 3 bases to trimming and J lost 10 bases; unmatched junction nucleotides: 13. Germline V gene lookup returns CDR1 SGHTA and CDR2 FQGTGA.

In its sample, this clone was seen a few times. The V gene is TRBV29-1, the J gene TRBJ2-5, with D tentatively TRBD1 (6 bases). Germline V CDR1 and CDR2: SQVTM, ANQGSEA. The CDR3 sequence is 14 residues long. Trimming took 2 bases from V and 2 from J, leaving 12 bases between them. The CDR3 DNA follows: TGCAGCGTTGAAAGGTTTGGACAGCAAGAGACCCAGTACTTC. This encodes CSVERFGQQETQYF. Together with reference TRBV29-1 and TRBJ2-5, the CDR3 gives the full variable domain: SAVISQKPSRDICQRGTSLTIQCQVDSQVTMMFWYRQQPGQSLTLIATANQGSEATYESGFVIDKFPISRPNLTFSTLTVSNMSPEDSSIYLCSVERFGQQETQYFGPGTRLLVL.

V and J are TRBV4-1 and TRBJ2-7; 7 bases align to TRBD1. Germline V gene lookup returns CDR1 MGHRA and CDR2 YSYEKL. This CDR3 is 15 amino acids long. With 3 bases clipped from V and 3 bases from J, the junction kept 8 bases outside the gene matches. CDR3 loop: CASSHRDSDLYEQYF. The CDR3 region has the DNA TGCGCCAGCAGCCACCGGGACAGCGACCTCTACGAGCAGTACTTC.

The J gene is TRBJ2-3, the V gene TRBV7-9; D is ambiguous. Germline V CDR1 and CDR2: SEHNR, FQNEAQ (reference sequence). The CDR3 totals 13 residues. Trimming cost V 5 bases and J 4 bases, with 10 bases left between them. CDR3 sequence: CASSQAGADTQYF. For the CDR3, the DNA is TGTGCCAGCAGCCAAGCAGGTGCAGATACGCAGTATTTT.